The 17 T cell receptor beta chains below all came from one sample that was sequenced in a study of T-cell memory formation after mild COVID-19. TCRdb processed the 5' RACE reads anew with MiXCR; each CDR3 protein has one entry. The data show 250,000 to 400,000 distinct CDR3 sequences, with roughly an eighth seen just once and 20% to 25% held by the top ten. Sequencing input: PBMCs or a T cell subset sorted from them (not recorded which). The receptors were gathered from a man aged 18 to 30 who had mild COVID-19 (a few samples of this study predate the infection). Cell type and time point are not known.

This clonotype was seen more than once but under ten times. This chain links TRBV7-3 with TRBJ1-5; tentatively, D is TRBD1 (5 bases). From germline, CDR1 is SGHTA and CDR2 FQGTGA. This CDR3 is 13 amino acids long. Between the trimmed V and J ends, which lost 9 bases and 2 bases, there was a span of 11 bases. This CDR3 is CASGEGRNQPQHF. The CDR3 nucleotides read TGTGCCAGTGGGGAGGGACGCAATCAGCCCCAGCATTTT.

There are a few counts of this clonotype. V is TRBV5-1 and J is TRBJ2-2; D may be TRBD1 (6 bases). The V gene lost 7 bases and the J gene lost 0 bases, with 10 bases spanning the gap. CDR3 length: 14 amino acids. Germline CDR1 and CDR2: SGHRS and YFSETQ. Here the CDR3 DNA reads TGCGCCAGCCGAGGGACACCGAACACCGGGGAGCTGTTTTTT. This gives the protein CASRGTPNTGELFF.

This clonotype has a handful of counts. The chain recombines TRBV7-8 with TRBJ2-7; D might be TRBD2 (5 bases). Trimming cost V 5 bases and J 5 bases, with 16 bases left between them. Germline V gene data show CDR1 as SGHVS and CDR2 as FQNEAQ. This CDR3 has 14 amino acids. Here the CDR3 reads CASSGPSGFHEQYF. The CDR3 DNA reads TGTGCCAGCAGCGGACCCTCGGGGTTTCACGAGCAGTACTTC.

This clonotype was recorded a few times. This chain connects TRBV5-1 to TRBJ2-2; D gene unclear. Germline CDR1 reads SGHRS; CDR2 reads YFSETQ. The CDR3 has 15 amino acids. Trimming left V 1 base short and J 3 bases short, with 10 bases between. The CDR3 DNA is TGCGCCAGCAGCTTGTATGGACCAGACACCGGGGAGCTGTTTTTT. This codes for CASSLYGPDTGELFF. Based on the CDR3 plus reference TRBV5-1 and TRBJ2-2, the full variable domain is KAGVTQTPRYLIKTRGQQVTLSCSPISGHRSVSWYQQTPGQGLQFLFEYFSETQRNKGNFPGRFSGRQFSNSRSEMNVSTLELGDSALYLCASSLYGPDTGELFFGEGSRLTVL.

A few counts support this clonotype. V usage is TRBV28 and J usage is TRBJ1-4; D not certain. Germline V gene lookup returns CDR1 MDHEN and CDR2 SYDVKM. The CDR3 contains 14 residues. Between the trimmed V and J ends, which lost 6 bases and 10 bases, there was a span of 18 bases. The CDR3 is CASSLVVPSGKLFF. The CDR3 DNA follows: TGTGCCAGCAGCCTAGTAGTACCTAGCGGAAAACTGTTTTTT.

This clonotype was counted only a few times. The chain uses TRBV29-1 and TRBJ2-3, with a weak D call TRBD1 (6 bases). Looked up from germline, CDR1 is SQVTM and CDR2 is ANQGSEA. The ends were cut back, 6 bases at V and 0 bases at J, with 10 bases in the middle. This CDR3 comprises 13 residues. The CDR3 nucleotides read TGCAGCGTCCAGGGGCGGAGCACAGATACGCAGTATTTT. Its protein product is CSVQGRSTDTQYF.

This clonotype was seen ten or more times. The gene calls are TRBV5-1 and TRBJ2-2; 13 bases agree with TRBD2. Per the germline V gene, CDR1 is SGHRS and CDR2 is YFSETQ. The CDR3 totals 16 residues. V dropped 4 bases and J dropped 7; count of bases not matched to a gene: 7. The CDR3 loop is CASSARTSGGNGELFF. The CDR3 DNA follows: TGCGCCAGCAGCGCCCGGACTAGCGGGGGAAACGGGGAGCTGTTTTTT. Supplemented by reference TRBV5-1 and TRBJ2-2, the full variable domain reads KAGVTQTPRYLIKTRGQQVTLSCSPISGHRSVSWYQQTPGQGLQFLFEYFSETQRNKGNFPGRFSGRQFSNSRSEMNVSTLELGDSALYLCASSARTSGGNGELFFGEGSRLTVL.

Points on this clonotype: Germline and junction disagree at one end, which may indicate a read error. The genes are TRBV7-8 and TRBJ1-3, with D possibly matching TRBD1 (6 bases). Per germline, CDR1 SGHVS and CDR2 FQNEAQ. The CDR3 consists of 15 residues. The CDR3 coding sequence is TGTGCCAGCAGCCCGAGACCGGGGGCTGGAAACACCATATCTTTT. Its protein product is CASSPRPGAGNTISF.

In its sample, this clonotype was seen many times. The gene calls are TRBV7-2 and TRBJ2-3; 8 positions agree with TRBD2. This CDR3 spans 18 amino acids. The germline CDR1 and CDR2 sequences are SGHTA and FQGNSA. After removal of 5 bases from V and 7 bases from J, the junction contained 20 bases not matched to a gene. The CDR3 DNA reads as TGTGCCAGCAGCCGACCCGCGGGGGGCTCCAGCCTCGGACATACGCAGTATTTT. Encoded protein: CASSRPAGGSSLGHTQYF.

In this sample, this clonotype turned up a few times. The CDR3 DNA is TGCAGCGTTGAGGGCCTGAGCGAGGGGTTCTACGAGCAGTACTTC. Protein sequence: CSVEGLSEGFYEQYF. This chain links TRBV29-1 with TRBJ2-7; D is tentatively TRBD1 or TRBD2 (5 bases each). The CDR3 has 15 residues. Looked up from germline, CDR1 is SQVTM and CDR2 is ANQGSEA. The germline V and J ends were trimmed by 3 bases and 3 bases, with 18 bases remaining between them.

The V and J genes are TRBV7-9 and TRBJ1-1, with a possible D match to TRBD1 (5 bases). V was shortened by 6 bases and J by 3 bases, with 11 bases between the two germline ends. Germline CDR1 SEHNR, CDR2 FQNEAQ (reference sequence). The CDR3 loop spans 13 amino acids. CDR3 sequence (DNA): TGTGCCAGCAGATATGAGGGGTACACTGAAGCTTTCTTT. Protein product: CASRYEGYTEAFF.

There are a few counts of this clonotype. The chain joins TRBV21-1 to TRBJ2-5; the DNA was not compared with TRBD1, the D call given in the table. TRBV21-1 is an annotated pseudogene. The CDR3 is 18 amino acids. CDR3 coding DNA: TGTGCCAGCAGCAAAGAGTCCCCCTACCGACACTACCAAGAGACCCAGTACTTC. Its protein product is CASSKESPYRHYQETQYF.

The V and J genes are TRBV5-5 and TRBJ2-7, with 9 bases that match TRBD1. Unmatched junction bases numbered 8, after V lost 4 bases and J lost 3 bases. CDR1 and CDR2 (germline): SGHKS, YYEKEE (reference sequence). This CDR3 region has 15 residues. CDR3 sequence: CASSPWGQGYYEQYF. CDR3 in DNA: TGTGCCAGCAGCCCGTGGGGACAGGGCTACTACGAGCAGTACTTC.

The rearrangement joins TRBV29-1 to TRBJ2-3; 11 bases map to TRBD2. This CDR3 contains 13 residues. V lost 4 bases and J lost 4; bases outside the gene matches: 1. The germline V gene has CDR1 SQVTM and CDR2 ANQGSEA. CDR3 DNA sequence: TGCAGCGTTGGTAGCGGGGGGGCAGATACGCAGTATTTT. Its protein is CSVGSGGADTQYF.

This chain joins TRBV5-1 and TRBJ2-2, with 7 bases aligning to TRBD1. CDR1 is SGHRS and CDR2 is YFSETQ in the germline V gene. Trimming removed 4 bases from V and 4 bases from J; junction bases left unmatched: 10. CDR3 length: 16 residues. This chain's CDR3 is CASSPDRVGGTGELFF. In DNA form, the CDR3 reads TGCGCCAGCAGCCCCGACAGGGTCGGTGGCACCGGGGAGCTGTTTTTT.

This clonotype was observed a handful of times. This sequence joins TRBV7-9 and TRBJ2-5, with D unresolved. Germline assignment: CDR1 SEHNR and CDR2 FQNEAQ (reference sequence). The CDR3 runs 13 residues. V lost 6 bases and J 2 bases, leaving 10 bases between the germline ends. The CDR3 DNA is TGTGCCAGCAGTCTGGACGGTCAAGAGACCCAGTACTTC. It translates to CASSLDGQETQYF.

This clonotype occurred a few times. The CDR3 loop reads CASSSGGVNTGELFF. As DNA, the CDR3 is TGTGCCAGCAGTTCGGGGGGGGTAAACACCGGGGAGCTGTTTTTT. The chain has TRBV6-5 and TRBJ2-2; 8 bases line up with TRBD2. CDR3 length equals 15 residues. Germline CDR1 MNHEY, CDR2 SVGAGI. Losses at the gene ends were 4 bases for V and 2 bases for J; bases not matched to a gene: 3.